This T cell receptor beta chain is from a study of response to subunit inactivated influenza vaccine. Per the germline V gene, CDR1 is SGHRS and CDR2 is YFSETQ. This CDR3 is 15 amino acids long. With V trimmed by 0 bases and J by 4 bases, 4 bases remained unmatched. Overall study findings and caveats: The authors put forward the suggestion that each seasonal influenza vaccination may bring in only a limited number of new T cells.

A few counts support this clonotype. The antigen is undetermined. TCRdb processed the RT-PCR reads anew with MiXCR; each CDR3 protein has one entry. In the table there are fewer than 650,000 distinct CDR3 sequences, over 10% of which are singletons. The sequence was obtained from a man aged 50-60 years who received an inactivated influenza vaccine. V usage is TRBV5-1 and J usage is TRBJ2-1; 7 nucleotides align to TRBD1. This sample comprised PBMCs from blood, obtained 35 to 45 days after vaccination. The CDR3 DNA reads as TGCGCCAGCAGCTTGGAGGACAGGCGATACAATGAGCAGTTCTTC. Translated: CASSLEDRRYNEQFF.